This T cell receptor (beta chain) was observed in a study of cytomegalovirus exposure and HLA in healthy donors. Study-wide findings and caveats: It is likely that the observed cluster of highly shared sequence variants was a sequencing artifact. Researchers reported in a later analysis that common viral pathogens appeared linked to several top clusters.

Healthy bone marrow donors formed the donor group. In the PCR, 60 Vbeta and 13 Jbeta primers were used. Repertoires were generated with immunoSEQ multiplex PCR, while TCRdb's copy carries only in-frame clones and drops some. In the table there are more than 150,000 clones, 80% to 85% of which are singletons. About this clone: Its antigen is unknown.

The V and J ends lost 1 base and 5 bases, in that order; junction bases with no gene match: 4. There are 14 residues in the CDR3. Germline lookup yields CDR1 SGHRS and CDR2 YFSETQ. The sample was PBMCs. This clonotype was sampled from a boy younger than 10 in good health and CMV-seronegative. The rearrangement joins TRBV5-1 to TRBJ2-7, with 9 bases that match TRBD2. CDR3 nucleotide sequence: TGCGCCAGCAGCTTGCGTAGCGGGAGTGACGAGCAGTACTTC. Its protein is CASSLRSGSDEQYF.